This T cell receptor beta chain was profiled in a study of spatial heterogeneity in lung cancer. Study background: Beta-chain sequences were consistently detected more often than alpha-chain sequences.

Looked up from germline, CDR1 is MNHGY and CDR2 is SVAAGI. The CDR3 has 19 amino acids. The junction had 16 bases not matched to a gene; V was cut back by 6 bases and J by 2 bases. Specified time point: sample taken at primary tumor resection. Samples were donated by 72 untreated early-stage non-small cell lung cancer patients. Whole RNA from tumor, nontumor lung or frozen PBMC was sequenced unsorted. Every TCR cDNA molecule carried a tag that served as a unique molecular identifier. TCRdb called the 5' RACE reads again in MiXCR, with one record for every CDR3 protein. Counted here are tens of thousands of distinct CDR3 sequences, approximately 12% occurring once; the ten biggest clones make up roughly two fifths.

This TCR was recovered from a male donor with early-stage non-small cell lung cancer. The chain combines TRBV6-9 with TRBJ2-1; TRBD2 matches at 10 bases. This material consisted of PBMCs, taken at surgery. The CDR3: CASRPCRAGGCNPYNEQFF. Written as DNA, the CDR3 is TGTGCCAGCAGACCGTGCCGAGCGGGAGGGTGTAACCCCTACAATGAGCAGTTCTTC.